Listed below are T cell receptor beta chains from one sample, sequenced in a study of shared clonotypes between healthy human individuals. Produced via immunoSEQ multiplex PCR; TCRdb's table is partial and in-frame only. Altogether fewer than 1.8 million clones are present, 98% being singletons, with the ten largest covering roughly 0.35%. Source material: naive CD4+ T cells sorted from blood. The source of these receptors is a man aged 25 to 40 in good health. CDR3s include the opening cysteine and the closing phenylalanine or tryptophan. Fields, in order: V gene, CDR3 length, J gene, CDR3 protein.

TRBV19	16	TRBJ2-1	CASSTRASTSYNEQFF
TRBV25-1	16	TRBJ2-7	CASSGTGAEGSYEQYF
TRBV7-2	16	TRBJ2-7	CASSLFTAGTPYEQYF
TRBV10-1	13	TRBJ2-7	CASSGGVSYEQYF
TRBV11-1	13	TRBJ2-5	CASSWNGGETQYF
TRBV15	15	TRBJ2-4	CATMGAPRGKNIQYF
TRBV27	15	TRBJ2-1	CASSLTGGMAHEQFF
TRBV27	15	TRBJ1-4	CASSLMSRGNEKLFF
TRBV27	13	TRBJ2-5	CASTRNPQETQYF
TRBV18	15	TRBJ2-3	CASSPRQGGLDTQYF
TRBV28	14	TRBJ2-2	CASSLGPNTGELFF
TRBV7-8	14	TRBJ2-7	CASSLGDRHYEQYF
TRBV6-6	13	TRBJ2-7	CASSYAALYEQYF
TRBV5-1	11	TRBJ2-3	CASSLEDTQYF
TRBV27	19	TRBJ2-3	CASSPLDRELAGVPDTQYF
TRBV5-1	16	TRBJ1-1	CASSPNPWGDGTEAFF
TRBV4-1	17	TRBJ1-4	CASSTAGQGAPNEKLFF
TRBV5-6	15	TRBJ1-2	CASSLAGVELYGYTF
TRBV9	18	TRBJ2-3	CASSVGPSGRLGTDTQYF
TRBV10-3	15	TRBJ1-5	CAISERGQINQPQHF
TRBV5-8	12	TRBJ1-4	CAGDRLNEKLFF
TRBV6-6	14	TRBJ1-5	CASRKGGTNQPQHF
TRBV6-1	14	TRBJ2-7	CASSGRGVLYEQYF
TRBV18	14	TRBJ2-2	CASSQLDGPGELFF
TRBV6-1	14	TRBJ2-5	CASRRERRQETQYF
TRBV7-2	11	TRBJ2-5	CASSSRETQYF
TRBV4-3	16	TRBJ2-1	CASSLLAGAGGNEQFF
TRBV19	12	TRBJ2-3	CASSLQPDTQYF
TRBV6-1	13	TRBJ1-2	CASSPGVHYGYTF
TRBV28	14	TRBJ2-5	CASSLGGHEETQYF
TRBV5-1	13	TRBJ2-1	CASSSEPSNEQFF
TRBV19	16	TRBJ2-4	CASSIEGRGEKNIQYF
TRBV5-4	14	TRBJ2-7	CASTPGQGTYEQYF
TRBV5-1	15	TRBJ2-1	CASSSQAGDYNEQFF
TRBV6-5	16	TRBJ2-7	CASSYFQGAGGGEQYF
TRBV18	15	TRBJ2-5	CASSPYSGLKETQYF
TRBV27	14	TRBJ2-1	CASSFTRWYNEQFF
TRBV5-4	18	TRBJ2-3	CASSLTKRDRGRTDTQYF
TRBV29-1	12	TRBJ2-5	CSGSQGAETQYF